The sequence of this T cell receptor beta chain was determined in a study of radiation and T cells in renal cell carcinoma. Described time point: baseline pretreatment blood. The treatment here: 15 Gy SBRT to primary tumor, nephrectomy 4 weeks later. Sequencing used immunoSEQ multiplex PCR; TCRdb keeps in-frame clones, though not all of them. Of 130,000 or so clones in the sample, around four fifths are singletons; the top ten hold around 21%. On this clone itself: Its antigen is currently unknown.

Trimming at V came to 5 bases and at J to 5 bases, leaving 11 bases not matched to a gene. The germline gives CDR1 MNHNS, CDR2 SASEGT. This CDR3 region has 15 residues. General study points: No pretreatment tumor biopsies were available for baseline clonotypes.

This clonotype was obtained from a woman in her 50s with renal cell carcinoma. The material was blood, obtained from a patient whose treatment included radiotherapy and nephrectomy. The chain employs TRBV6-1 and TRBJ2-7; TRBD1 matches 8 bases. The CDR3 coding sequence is TGTGCCAGCAGTACCCAGGACAGGGAAAGGGACGAGCAGTACTTC. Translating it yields CASSTQDRERDEQYF.